This record looks at one TCR beta chain sequence and its context. The data were taken from a study of cytomegalovirus exposure and HLA in healthy donors. The PCR ran on 60 Vbeta and 13 Jbeta primers. Some clones are missing from TCRdb's copy, which holds only in-frame ones; the method was immunoSEQ multiplex PCR. The sample contains 150,000 to 200,000 clones, roughly 84% of which appear only once. The CDR3 covers 16 residues. The trim removed 8 bases at V and 2 bases at J, leaving 11 bases unmatched. Germline loops: CDR1 WNHNN, CDR2 SYGVQD (reference sequence). This receptor was obtained from a man aged 45-65 years in good health and CMV-seropositive. Sample: PBMCs. The chain uses TRBV10-1 and TRBJ2-1; 8 positions match TRBD1. The CDR3 loop reads CASLSHDRGAYNEQFF. The CDR3 DNA sequence: TGCGCCAGCCTTTCCCACGACAGGGGAGCCTACAATGAGCAGTTCTTC.